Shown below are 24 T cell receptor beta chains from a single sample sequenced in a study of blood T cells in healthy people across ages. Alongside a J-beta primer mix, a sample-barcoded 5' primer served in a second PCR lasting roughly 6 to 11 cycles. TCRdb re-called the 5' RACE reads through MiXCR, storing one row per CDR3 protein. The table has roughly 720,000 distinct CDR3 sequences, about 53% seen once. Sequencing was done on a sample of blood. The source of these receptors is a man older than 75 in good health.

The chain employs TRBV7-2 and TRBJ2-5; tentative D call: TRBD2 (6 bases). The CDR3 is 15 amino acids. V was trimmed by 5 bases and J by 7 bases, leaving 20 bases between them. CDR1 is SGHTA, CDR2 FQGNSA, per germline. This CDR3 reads CASSLGGPLGGTQYF. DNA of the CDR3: TGTGCCAGCAGCCTCGGAGGGCCCCTCGGGGGGACCCAGTACTTC.

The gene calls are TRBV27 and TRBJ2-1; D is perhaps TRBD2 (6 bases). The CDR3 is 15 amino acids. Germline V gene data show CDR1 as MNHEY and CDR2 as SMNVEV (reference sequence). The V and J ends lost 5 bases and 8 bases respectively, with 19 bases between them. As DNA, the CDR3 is TGTGCCAGCAGTCCCCGCGGGGCCATGAACGATGAGCAGTTCTTC. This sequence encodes CASSPRGAMNDEQFF.

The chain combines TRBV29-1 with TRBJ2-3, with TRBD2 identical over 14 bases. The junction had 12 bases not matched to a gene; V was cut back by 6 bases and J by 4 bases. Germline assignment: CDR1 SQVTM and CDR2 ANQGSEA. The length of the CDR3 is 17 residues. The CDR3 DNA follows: TGCAGCGTGGGCGGGACTAGCGGGAGAGGGGGCCCAGATACGCAGTATTTT. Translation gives CSVGGTSGRGGPDTQYF.

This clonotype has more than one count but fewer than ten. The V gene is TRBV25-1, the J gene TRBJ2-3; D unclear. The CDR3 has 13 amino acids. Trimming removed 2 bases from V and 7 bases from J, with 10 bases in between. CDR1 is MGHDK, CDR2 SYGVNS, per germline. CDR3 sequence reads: CASSEATYNTQYF. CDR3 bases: TGTGCCAGCAGTGAAGCCACTTATAATACGCAGTATTTT.

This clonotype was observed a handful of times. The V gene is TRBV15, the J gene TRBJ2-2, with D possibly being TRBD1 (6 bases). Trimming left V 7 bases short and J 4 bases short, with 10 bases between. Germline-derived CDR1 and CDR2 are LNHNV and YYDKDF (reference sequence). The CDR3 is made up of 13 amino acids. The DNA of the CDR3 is TGTGCCACCAACCGGGACACCACCGGGGAGCTGTTTTTT. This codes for CATNRDTTGELFF.

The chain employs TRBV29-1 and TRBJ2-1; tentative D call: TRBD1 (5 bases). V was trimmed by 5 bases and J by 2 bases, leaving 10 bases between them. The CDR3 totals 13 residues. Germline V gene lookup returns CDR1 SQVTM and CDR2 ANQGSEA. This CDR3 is CSVRPGPYNEQFF. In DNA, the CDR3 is TGCAGCGTTAGGCCAGGGCCCTACAATGAGCAGTTCTTC.

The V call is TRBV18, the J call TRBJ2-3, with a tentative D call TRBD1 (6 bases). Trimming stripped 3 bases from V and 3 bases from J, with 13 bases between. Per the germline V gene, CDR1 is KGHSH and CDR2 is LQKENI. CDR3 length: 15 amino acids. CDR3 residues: CASSPWVGGTDTQYF. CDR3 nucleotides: TGTGCCAGCTCACCGTGGGTAGGGGGTACAGATACGCAGTATTTT.

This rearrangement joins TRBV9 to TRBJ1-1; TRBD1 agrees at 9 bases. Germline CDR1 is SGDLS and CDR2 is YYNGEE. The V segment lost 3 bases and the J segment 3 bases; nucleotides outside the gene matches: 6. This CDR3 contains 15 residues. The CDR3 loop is CASSGLTGGYTEAFF. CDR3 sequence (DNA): TGTGCCAGCAGCGGACTCACAGGGGGCTACACTGAAGCTTTCTTT.

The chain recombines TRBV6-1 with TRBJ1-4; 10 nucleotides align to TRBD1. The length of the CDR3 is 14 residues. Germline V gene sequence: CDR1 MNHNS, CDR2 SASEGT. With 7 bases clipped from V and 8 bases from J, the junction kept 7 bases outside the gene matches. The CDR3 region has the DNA TGTGCCAGCAATAGACAGGGGGCTCGAGAAAAACTGTTTTTT. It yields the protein CASNRQGAREKLFF.

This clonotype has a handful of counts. The CDR3, as DNA: TGCAGCGTTGGAGGACAGAATGAAAAACTGTTTTTT. Translation: CSVGGQNEKLFF. The chain combines TRBV29-1 with TRBJ1-4; D might be TRBD1 (6 bases). CDR3 size: 12 residues. Germline assignment: CDR1 SQVTM and CDR2 ANQGSEA. With 4 bases removed from V and 5 bases from J, the gap between germline ends came to 8 bases.

CDR3 bases: TGTGCCAGCAGCCCTTCGAGAGGAAGTTCACCCCTCCACTTT. Translating gives CASSPSRGSSPLHF. J is TRBJ1-6 and V is TRBV3-1; no firm D call. The germline V gene encodes CDR1 LGHDT and CDR2 YNNKEL (reference sequence). The CDR3 has 14 residues. Trimming took 4 bases from V and 9 from J, leaving 13 bases between them.

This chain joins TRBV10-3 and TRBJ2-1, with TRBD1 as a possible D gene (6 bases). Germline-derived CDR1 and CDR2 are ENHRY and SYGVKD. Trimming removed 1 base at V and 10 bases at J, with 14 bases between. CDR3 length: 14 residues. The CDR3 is CAISELAGAGEQFF. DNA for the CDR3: TGTGCCATCAGTGAGTTAGCAGGGGCTGGGGAGCAGTTCTTC.

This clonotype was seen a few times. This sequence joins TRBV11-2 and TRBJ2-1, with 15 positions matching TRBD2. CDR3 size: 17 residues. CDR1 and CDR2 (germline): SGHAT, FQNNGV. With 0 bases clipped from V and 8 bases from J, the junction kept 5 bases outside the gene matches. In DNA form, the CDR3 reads TGTGCCAGCAGCTTAGAAAAGCGGACTAGCGGGAGGGATGAGCAGTTCTTC. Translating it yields CASSLEKRTSGRDEQFF. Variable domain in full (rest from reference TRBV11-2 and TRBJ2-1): EAGVAQSPRYKIIEKRQSVAFWCNPISGHATLYWYQQILGQGPKLLIQFQNNGVVDDSQLPKDRFSAERLKGVDSTLKIQPAKLEDSAVYLCASSLEKRTSGRDEQFFGPGTRLTVL.

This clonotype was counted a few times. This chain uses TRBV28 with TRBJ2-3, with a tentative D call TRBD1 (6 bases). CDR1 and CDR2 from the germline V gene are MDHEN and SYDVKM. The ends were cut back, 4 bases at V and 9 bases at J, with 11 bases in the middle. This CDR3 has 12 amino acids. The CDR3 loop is CASSWGRGTQYF. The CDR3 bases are TGTGCCAGCAGTTGGGGGCGCGGAACGCAGTATTTT.

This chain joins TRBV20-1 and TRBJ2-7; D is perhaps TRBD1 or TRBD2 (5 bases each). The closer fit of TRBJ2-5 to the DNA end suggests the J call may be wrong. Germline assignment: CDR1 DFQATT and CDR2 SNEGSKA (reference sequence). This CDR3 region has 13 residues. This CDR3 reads CSATRAGGETQYF. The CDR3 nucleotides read TGCAGTGCCACACGGGCTGGGGGAGAGACCCAGTACTTC.

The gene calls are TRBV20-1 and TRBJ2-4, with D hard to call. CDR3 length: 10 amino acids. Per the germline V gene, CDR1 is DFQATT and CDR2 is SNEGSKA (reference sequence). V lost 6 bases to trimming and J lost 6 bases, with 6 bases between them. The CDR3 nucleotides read TGCAGTGCGCAGACAAACATTCAGTACTTC. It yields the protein CSAQTNIQYF.

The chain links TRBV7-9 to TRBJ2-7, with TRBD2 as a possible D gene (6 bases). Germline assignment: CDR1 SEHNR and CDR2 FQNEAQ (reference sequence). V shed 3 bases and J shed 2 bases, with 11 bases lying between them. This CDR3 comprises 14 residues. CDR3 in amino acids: CASSFAGSTYEQYF. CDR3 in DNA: TGTGCCAGCAGCTTCGCGGGGTCAACCTACGAGCAGTACTTC.

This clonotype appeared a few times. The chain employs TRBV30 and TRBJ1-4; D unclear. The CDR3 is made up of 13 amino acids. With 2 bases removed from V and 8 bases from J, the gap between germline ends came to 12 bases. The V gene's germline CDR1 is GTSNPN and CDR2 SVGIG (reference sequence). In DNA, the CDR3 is TGTGCCTGGAGTACGGACTCTGCGGAAAAACTGTTTTTT. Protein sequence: CAWSTDSAEKLFF.

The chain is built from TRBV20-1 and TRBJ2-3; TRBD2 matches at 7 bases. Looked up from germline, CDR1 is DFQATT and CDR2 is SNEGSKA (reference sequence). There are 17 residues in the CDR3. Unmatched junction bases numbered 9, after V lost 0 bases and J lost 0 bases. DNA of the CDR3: TGCAGTGCTAGAGATTGGGCAAGCGGGACTAGCACAGATACGCAGTATTTT. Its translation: CSARDWASGTSTDTQYF.

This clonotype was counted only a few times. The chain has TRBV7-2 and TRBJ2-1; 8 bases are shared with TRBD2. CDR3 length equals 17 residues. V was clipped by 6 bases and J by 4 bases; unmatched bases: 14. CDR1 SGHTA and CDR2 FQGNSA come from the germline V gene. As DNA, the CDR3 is TGTGCCAGCAGACCCACCGCACTTAGCGGGGCGTACAATGAGCAGTTCTTC. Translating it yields CASRPTALSGAYNEQFF.

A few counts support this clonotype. CDR3 coding DNA: TGTGCCAGCAGCCGTCAGCACTATGGCTACACCTTC. Protein: CASSRQHYGYTF. The chain recombines TRBV14 with TRBJ1-2; D is uncertain. Trimming left V 4 bases short and J 3 bases short, with 6 bases between. Germline V lookup: CDR1 SGHDN, CDR2 FVKESK. The CDR3 is 12 amino acids.

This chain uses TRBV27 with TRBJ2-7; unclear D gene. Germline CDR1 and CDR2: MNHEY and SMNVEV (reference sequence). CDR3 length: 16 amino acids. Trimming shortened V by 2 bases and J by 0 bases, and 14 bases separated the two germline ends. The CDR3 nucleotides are TGTGCCAGCAGTTTAGACCCTCCGCAGAGCTCCTACGAGCAGTACTTC. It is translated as CASSLDPPQSSYEQYF.

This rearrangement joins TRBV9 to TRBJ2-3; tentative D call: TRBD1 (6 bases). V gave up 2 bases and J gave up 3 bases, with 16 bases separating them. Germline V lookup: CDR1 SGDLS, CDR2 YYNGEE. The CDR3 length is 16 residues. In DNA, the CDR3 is TGTGCCAGCAGCGTCGAGGGGGTGAGAGGAACAGATACGCAGTATTTT. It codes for CASSVEGVRGTDTQYF.

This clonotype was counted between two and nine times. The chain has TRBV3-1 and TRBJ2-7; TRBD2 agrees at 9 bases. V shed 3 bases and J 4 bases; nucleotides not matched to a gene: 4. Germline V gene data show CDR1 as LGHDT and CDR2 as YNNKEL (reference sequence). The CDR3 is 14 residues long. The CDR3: CASSHSAGGYEQYF. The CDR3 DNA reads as TGTGCCAGCAGCCATTCAGCGGGAGGATACGAGCAGTACTTC.